This is a list of T cell receptor beta chains from one sample in a study of cytomegalovirus exposure and HLA in healthy donors. Sequenced by immunoSEQ multiplex PCR; TCRdb stores in-frame clones only, minus some. The table includes 170,000 or so clones, 60% to 85% detected once. Sample: PBMCs. The receptors originated from a woman between 50 and 59 years old in good health and CMV-seropositive. CDR3s include the opening cysteine and the closing phenylalanine or tryptophan. Each record gives: CDR3 length, clone size, J gene, D gene, V gene, CDR3 DNA, CDR3 protein. A D gene is named only where the DNA matches it firmly. Clone size is given for some rows only: seen once, a few or many times, or a class if the clone is expanded.

>16|NA|TRBJ2-7|TRBD1|TRBV7-8
TGTGCCAGCAGCTCCCAGCCAAGGACAGGATCCCACGAGCAGTACTTC
CASSSQPRTGSHEQYF
>17|once|TRBJ2-3|TRBD1|TRBV25-1
TGTGCCAGCAGTGCGTGGACAGGGGGAGTGGGCACAGATACGCAGTATTTT
CASSAWTGGVGTDTQYF
>13|NA|TRBJ2-7|TRBD2|TRBV7-8
TGTGCCTCAACTTTGGTGGGCGGGAGCGAGCAGTACTTC
CASTLVGGSEQYF
>18|NA|TRBJ2-6|TRBD2|TRBV5-1
TGCGCCAGCAGCTCCCGGACTAGCGGGGGGGCTGGGGCCAACGGCCTGACTTTC
CASSSRTSGGAGANGLTF
>14|NA|TRBJ2-7|TRBD1|TRBV7-9
TGTGCCAGCAGCTTATCCGGACAGGGGCCCGAGCAGTACTTC
CASSLSGQGPEQYF
>14|NA|TRBJ1-1|TRBD1|TRBV13
TGTGCCAGCAGCACAGGGGAATCGGACACTGAAGCTTTCTTT
CASSTGESDTEAFF
>18|NA|TRBJ1-1|TRBD1|TRBV19
TGTGCCAGTAGTATGCTGCTCGGGCAGGGGGCTAGAAACACTGAAGCTTTCTTT
CASSMLLGQGARNTEAFF
>13|NA|TRBJ1-2|TRBD1|TRBV7-2
TGTGCCAGCAGCCCGGACAGGGTTTTTGGCTACACCTTC
CASSPDRVFGYTF
>13|NA|TRBJ2-7|TRBD1|TRBV29-1
TGCAGCGTTGTTGGGACAGGGATCTACGAGCAGTACTTC
CSVVGTGIYEQYF
>15|once|TRBJ1-6|NA|TRBV5-4
TGTGCCAGCTTCAAATCGGGTTCCTATAATTCACCCCTCCACTTT
CASFKSGSYNSPLHF
>14|NA|TRBJ2-2|NA|TRBV30
TGTGCCTGGAGTCCAACGGGGTTAACCGGGGAGCTGTTTTTT
CAWSPTGLTGELFF
>13|NA|TRBJ2-5|NA|TRBV6-5
TGTGCCAGCAGTTACGACAGACAAGAGACCCAGTACTTC
CASSYDRQETQYF
>13|few|TRBJ2-2|NA|TRBV2
TGTGCCAGCAGGGCCTCTGGCCCCGGGGAGCTGTTTTTT
CASRASGPGELFF
>18|NA|TRBJ1-2|TRBD1|TRBV2
TGTGCCAGCAGTGAACCCCGGGACAGAGGATCACGATTCTATGGCTACACCTTC
CASSEPRDRGSRFYGYTF
>15|NA|TRBJ2-7|TRBD2|TRBV27
TGTGCCAGCAGCCCGGCGGGGGGGGGCGTCGACGAGCAGTACTTC
CASSPAGGGVDEQYF
>15|NA|TRBJ2-3|NA|TRBV13
TGTGCCAGCAGCGTCACTATAGCGGCCACAGATACGCAGTATTTT
CASSVTIAATDTQYF
>18|NA|TRBJ2-3|TRBD2|TRBV28
TGTGCCAGCAGTTTAACGACTAGCACCTTTTCTAGCACAGATACGCAGTATTTT
CASSLTTSTFSSTDTQYF
>12|NA|TRBJ2-3|NA|TRBV6-1
TGTGCCGGCAGTGAAGGGTCCAGTACGCAGTATTTT
CAGSEGSSTQYF